The 29 T cell receptor beta chains below come from one sample, sequenced in a study of cytomegalovirus exposure and HLA in healthy donors. The PCR contained 60 Vbeta and 13 Jbeta primers. The protocol was immunoSEQ multiplex PCR, while the TCRdb copy is restricted to in-frame clones and leaves out a portion. The sample table sets out about 140,000 clones. The specimen was PBMCs. These receptors were collected from a woman younger than 30 in good health and CMV-seronegative.

The chain couples TRBV7-9 to TRBJ1-5; the D is unclear. Germline V gene sequence: CDR1 SEHNR, CDR2 FQNEAQ (reference sequence). With 4 bases removed from V and 4 bases from J, the gap between germline ends came to 5 bases. This CDR3 is 12 amino acids long. CDR3 in amino acids: CASSSPNQPQHF. The CDR3 DNA is TGTGCCAGCAGCTCCCCAAATCAGCCCCAGCATTTT.

The rearrangement joins TRBV2 to TRBJ2-4, with D tentatively TRBD2 (5 bases). V gave up 3 bases and J gave up 9 bases, with 12 bases separating them. From germline, CDR1 is SNHLY and CDR2 FYNNEI. This CDR3 has 13 residues. In nucleotides, the CDR3 is TGTGCCAGCAGTGATGAGGGAGTCGGCATTCAGTACTTC. It yields the protein CASSDEGVGIQYF. The variable domain in full, completed from reference TRBV2 and TRBJ2-4, reads EPEVTQTPSHQVTQMGQEVILRCVPISNHLYFYWYRQILGQKVEFLVSFYNNEISEKSEIFDDQFSVERPDGSNFTLKIRSTKLEDSAMYFCASSDEGVGIQYFGAGTRLSVL.

V usage is TRBV11-1 and J usage is TRBJ2-2; 13 nucleotides align to TRBD2. This CDR3 spans 16 amino acids. Germline V gives CDR1 SGHAT, CDR2 FQDESV (reference sequence). V shed 2 bases and J 7 bases; nucleotides not matched to a gene: 4. In nucleotides, the CDR3 is TGTGCCAGCAGCTTAAGACTAGCGGGAGGTCACGGGGAGCTGTTTTTT. It specifies CASSLRLAGGHGELFF.

The J gene is TRBJ2-3, the V gene TRBV27; the match to TRBD2 covers 9 bases. Germline V lookup: CDR1 MNHEY, CDR2 SMNVEV (reference sequence). V was pared by 6 bases and J by 1 base, with 2 bases of the junction left unmatched. The CDR3 runs to 14 residues. This chain's CDR3 is CASRRLAGTDTQYF. The DNA of the CDR3 is TGTGCCAGCAGAAGACTAGCGGGCACAGATACGCAGTATTTT.

This rearrangement joins TRBV9 to TRBJ2-5, with a possible D match to TRBD1 (5 bases). Germline V CDR1 and CDR2: SGDLS, YYNGEE. There are 14 residues in the CDR3. The V gene lost 4 bases and the J gene lost 2 bases, with 12 bases spanning the gap. The CDR3, as DNA: TGTGCCAGCAGCTTCGGACATTTACAAGAGACCCAGTACTTC. Translation: CASSFGHLQETQYF.

The chain joins TRBV4-2 to TRBJ2-3; TRBD2 might be the D (5 bases). The CDR3 has 17 residues. V dropped 0 bases and J dropped 6 bases, with 19 bases sitting between them. The germline V gene has CDR1 LGHNA and CDR2 YNFKEQ. The CDR3 here is CASSQDNARTRQDTQYF. In DNA, the CDR3 is TGTGCCAGCAGCCAAGATAACGCGCGGACTCGGCAGGATACGCAGTATTTT.

This chain links TRBV30 with TRBJ2-7, with D possibly TRBD1 on 5 matching bases. The germline V gene encodes CDR1 GTSNPN and CDR2 SVGIG (reference sequence). The CDR3 loop spans 12 amino acids. V lost 2 bases and J lost 4, with 9 bases in between. The CDR3: CAWSSGWYEQYF. CDR3 bases: TGTGCCTGGAGTTCAGGGTGGTACGAGCAGTACTTC.

The chain couples TRBV2 to TRBJ1-2; 8 bases align to TRBD1. The CDR3 is 16 residues long. The trim removed 1 base at V and 4 bases at J, leaving 8 bases unmatched. Per the germline V gene, CDR1 is SNHLY and CDR2 is FYNNEI. CDR3 in DNA: TGTGCCAGCAGTGAAGGGAACGGACAGGGAGGCTATGGCTACACCTTC. Its protein product is CASSEGNGQGGYGYTF.

The genes are TRBV4-2 and TRBJ2-5; 9 bases match TRBD2. The CDR3 sequence is 15 residues long. The V and J ends lost 3 bases and 7 bases, in that order; junction bases with no gene match: 9. Germline CDR1 is LGHNA and CDR2 is YNFKEQ. CDR3 sequence (DNA): TGTGCCAGCAGCCACTCACAGGGAGCGGGGGGGACCCAGTACTTC. Its protein is CASSHSQGAGGTQYF.

The J gene is TRBJ2-2, the V gene TRBV19; 12 bases agree with TRBD2. CDR1 is LNHDA, CDR2 SQIVND, per germline (reference sequence). CDR3 length: 20 residues. Trimming cost V 5 bases and J 4 bases; bases outside gene matches: 17. The CDR3 DNA follows: TGTGCCAGTAGTCCCCCAAGACTAGCGGGAGTAGATAGGGTCACCGGGGAGCTGTTTTTT. Encoded protein: CASSPPRLAGVDRVTGELFF.

This sequence joins TRBV6-6 and TRBJ2-7; TRBD2 might be the D (6 bases). This CDR3 comprises 15 residues. Germline CDR1 reads MNHNY; CDR2 reads SVGAGI (reference sequence). The germline V and J ends were trimmed by 1 base and 9 bases, with 19 bases remaining between them. The CDR3 DNA reads as TGTGCCAGCAGTTACTACGGAGGGAAAGTCGCTCCGCAGTACTTC. This codes for CASSYYGGKVAPQYF.

The CDR3 region is CASSPRGQYEQYV. The CDR3 DNA sequence: TGTGCCAGCTCGCCCAGGGGGCAGTACGAGCAGTACGTC. The genes are TRBV18 and TRBJ2-7; 8 bases map to TRBD1. Losses at the gene ends were 6 bases for V and 4 bases for J; bases not matched to a gene: 5. CDR3 length equals 13 residues. CDR1 and CDR2 (germline): KGHSH, LQKENI.

The chain is built from TRBV9 and TRBJ2-7, with D possibly TRBD2 on 5 matching bases. Germline V lookup: CDR1 SGDLS, CDR2 YYNGEE. There are 14 residues in the CDR3. The V end lost 7 bases, the J end lost 2 bases, and 16 bases lay between the germline ends. DNA for the CDR3: TGTGCCAGCTCAACCGGGCCCGGGGCCTACGAGCAGTACTTC. Translation gives CASSTGPGAYEQYF. Drawing the rest from reference TRBV9 and TRBJ2-7, the complete variable domain is DSGVTQTPKHLITATGQRVTLRCSPRSGDLSVYWYQQSLDQGLQFLIQYYNGEERAKGNILERFSAQQFPDLHSELNLSSLELGDSALYFCASSTGPGAYEQYFGPGTRLTVT.

This chain joins TRBV7-9 and TRBJ2-3, with D hard to call. V shed 5 bases and J shed 0 bases, with 9 bases lying between them. The germline V gene encodes CDR1 SEHNR and CDR2 FQNEAQ (reference sequence). The length of the CDR3 is 14 residues. The CDR3 sequence is CASSPTASTDTQYF. CDR3 nucleotides: TGTGCCAGCAGCCCCACAGCTAGCACAGATACGCAGTATTTT.

The chain is built from TRBV18 and TRBJ2-3, with 7 nucleotides matching TRBD2. Germline assignment: CDR1 KGHSH and CDR2 LQKENI. The CDR3 sequence is 15 residues long. The ends lost 5 bases at V and 0 bases at J; junction bases unmatched: 5. CDR3 loop: CASSKLATSTDTQYF. The CDR3 nucleotides are TGTGCCAGCTCAAAACTAGCGACTAGCACAGATACGCAGTATTTT.

In DNA, the CDR3 is TGCGCCAGCAGTGAGTCAACTAGCGGGAGAGAGTTCTTC. Encoded protein: CASSESTSGREFF. The rearrangement links TRBV10-2 to TRBJ2-1, with 11 bases fitting TRBD2. J was trimmed by 14 bases and V by 0 bases; bases with no gene match: 3. The germline gives CDR1 WSHSY, CDR2 SAAADI. The length of the CDR3 is 13 residues.

The CDR3 loop reads CASSYSLTGAYEQYF. CDR3 DNA: TGTGCCAGCAGTTACTCGCTGACAGGGGCATACGAGCAGTACTTC. The chain recombines TRBV6-5 with TRBJ2-7, with 8 nucleotides matching TRBD1. V gave up 0 bases and J gave up 4 bases; unmatched junction bases: 5. CDR3 length: 15 residues. Germline V gene sequence: CDR1 MNHEY, CDR2 SVGAGI.

V gene TRBV7-9 combines with J gene TRBJ2-1; D is ambiguous. The V end lost 1 base, the J end lost 4 bases, and 11 bases lay between the germline ends. The CDR3 has 15 residues. The germline gives CDR1 SEHNR, CDR2 FQNEAQ (reference sequence). The CDR3 coding sequence is TGTGCCAGCAGCTTAGGGGCTCTTGGTTACAATGAGCAGTTCTTC. Encoded protein: CASSLGALGYNEQFF.

The chain employs TRBV6-5 and TRBJ1-6, with D hard to call. The germline V and J ends were trimmed by 2 bases and 7 bases, with 15 bases remaining between them. Germline V CDR1 and CDR2: MNHEY, SVGAGI. The CDR3 is 16 amino acids. CDR3 protein: CASSYAGGRVNSPLHF. CDR3 in DNA: TGTGCCAGCAGTTACGCCGGAGGGCGGGTCAATTCACCCCTCCACTTT.

The chain has TRBV6-1 and TRBJ2-7; 11 nucleotides align to TRBD2. This CDR3 contains 15 residues. The germline gives CDR1 MNHNS, CDR2 SASEGT. Trimming cost V 0 bases and J 2 bases; bases outside gene matches: 0. The CDR3 nucleotides are TGTGCCAGCAGTGAAGCTAGCGGGAGGGCCTACGAGCAGTACTTC. It translates to CASSEASGRAYEQYF.

This chain connects TRBV11-2 to TRBJ2-7; 9 bases map to TRBD1. The CDR3 loop spans 16 amino acids. Germline CDR1 SGHAT, CDR2 FQNNGV. V dropped 5 bases and J dropped 0; count of bases not matched to a gene: 8. CDR3 sequence (DNA): TGTGCCAGCAGCCCACTGAGGGGACAGGGCTCCTACGAGCAGTACTTC. Amino acid sequence: CASSPLRGQGSYEQYF.

V is TRBV29-1 and J is TRBJ2-2; 11 bases map to TRBD2. The CDR3 covers 15 residues. V was pared by 6 bases and J by 2 bases, with 5 bases of the junction left unmatched. The germline V gene encodes CDR1 SQVTM and CDR2 ANQGSEA. CDR3 coding DNA: TGCAGCGTAAGAACTAGCGGGGGAAACACCGGGGAGCTGTTTTTT. Residues: CSVRTSGGNTGELFF.

The chain carries TRBV6-5 and TRBJ1-3; D gene uncertain. The CDR3 contains 12 residues. Germline V CDR1 and CDR2: MNHEY, SVGAGI. V lost 10 bases to trimming and J lost 0 bases, with 7 bases between them. CDR3 in amino acids: CATRSSGNTIYF. Written as DNA, the CDR3 is TGTGCCACAAGGAGCTCTGGAAACACCATATATTTT.

The rearrangement uses TRBV6-1 and TRBJ2-1; D possibly corresponds to TRBD2 (6 bases). CDR1 and CDR2 from the germline V gene are MNHNS and SASEGT. The CDR3 is made up of 16 amino acids. Trimming took off 3 bases at V and 10 bases at J, with 22 bases between the two ends. This chain's CDR3 is CASSDPGLPRVQEQFF. DNA of the CDR3: TGTGCCAGCAGTGACCCGGGACTCCCCAGAGTCCAGGAGCAGTTCTTC.

The V gene is TRBV2, the J gene TRBJ2-1, with 9 positions matching TRBD2. CDR3 length: 15 residues. The V segment lost 7 bases and the J segment 6 bases; nucleotides outside the gene matches: 10. Germline V CDR1 and CDR2: SNHLY, FYNNEI. CDR3 nucleotides: TGTGCCAGCAAGGGCGGGAGGGCCGTGATCAATGAGCAGTTCTTC. Translated: CASKGGRAVINEQFF.

This chain joins TRBV27 and TRBJ2-2, with 9 bases fitting TRBD2. This CDR3 has 16 residues. From germline, CDR1 is MNHEY and CDR2 SMNVEV (reference sequence). V dropped 5 bases and J dropped 6; count of bases not matched to a gene: 10. As DNA, the CDR3 is TGTGCCAGCAGTCCCCGAGCGGGAGGTAGGGCCGGGGAGCTGTTTTTT. This codes for CASSPRAGGRAGELFF.

The rearrangement joins TRBV2 to TRBJ2-7, with 9 bases aligning to TRBD1. Germline V lookup: CDR1 SNHLY, CDR2 FYNNEI. J gave up 6 bases and V 4 bases, and 10 bases lay outside the gene matches. The CDR3 totals 15 residues. The CDR3 here is CASSVSGPGQGEQYF. CDR3 sequence (DNA): TGTGCCAGCAGTGTATCGGGGCCGGGACAGGGCGAGCAGTACTTC.

The chain is built from TRBV2 and TRBJ1-2; 11 nucleotides agree with TRBD1. With 5 bases clipped from V and 8 bases from J, the junction kept 7 bases outside the gene matches. The CDR3 length is 14 residues. Germline-derived CDR1 and CDR2 are SNHLY and FYNNEI. The CDR3 DNA sequence: TGTGCCAGCAGTCCCGGGACAGGGGGAAGCGGCTACACCTTC. The encoded protein is CASSPGTGGSGYTF.

The chain employs TRBV2 and TRBJ2-7; 9 positions agree with TRBD1. The CDR3 totals 12 residues. The V gene end was trimmed by 6 bases and the J gene end by 5 bases; junction bases not matched to a gene: 2. Germline lookup yields CDR1 SNHLY and CDR2 FYNNEI. This CDR3 is CASRGDRDEQYV. The CDR3 region has the DNA TGTGCCAGCAGGGGGGACAGGGACGAGCAGTACGTC.